Sequencing of this T cell receptor beta chain was carried out in a study of blood T cell repertoires in COVID-19. Clones were sequenced by immunoSEQ multiplex PCR, and TCRdb holds only the in-frame ones, with some missing. The repertoire holds roughly 250,000 clones, with around 87% as singletons. The germline V and J ends were trimmed by 5 bases and 8 bases, with 19 bases remaining between them. CDR3 length: 15 amino acids. The germline V gene encodes CDR1 SGHVS and CDR2 FQNEAQ. The receptor comes from a young woman who had recovered from COVID-19. The V and J genes are TRBV7-8 and TRBJ2-1; D gene uncertain. Sequencing used PBMCs or T cells enriched from blood (not recorded which). The CDR3: CASSPRVSYGDEQFF. The CDR3 DNA follows: TGTGCCAGCAGCCCTCGGGTTAGCTACGGCGATGAGCAGTTCTTC.